What follows are 31 T cell receptor beta chains derived from one specimen sequenced in a study of T cell changes during pregnancy in multiple sclerosis. The repertoire was sequenced with immunoSEQ multiplex PCR; TCRdb's copy has only in-frame clones and lacks some. The table records some 71,000 clones, roughly 90% of them present only once. The sample consisted of CD4+ T cells from peripheral blood mononuclear cells, taken in the third trimester of pregnancy. These receptors originate from a female donor in good health, enrolled as a control in a pregnancy study.

This chain links TRBV6-1 with TRBJ2-7; maybe TRBD2 (6 bases). From germline, CDR1 is MNHNS and CDR2 SASEGT. V was trimmed by 3 bases and J by 4 bases, leaving 13 bases between them. CDR3 length: 14 amino acids. The CDR3 loop is CASSDFAGTYEQYF. The DNA of the CDR3 is TGTGCCAGCAGTGATTTTGCAGGGACTTACGAGCAGTACTTC.

The chain links TRBV5-1 to TRBJ1-4; 9 nucleotides match TRBD1. Germline assignment: CDR1 SGHRS and CDR2 YFSETQ. This CDR3 is 15 amino acids long. Losses at the gene ends were 4 bases for V and 5 bases for J; bases not matched to a gene: 6. DNA for the CDR3: TGCGCCAGCAGCGGAGGGACAGGGCGGAATGAAAAACTGTTTTTT. Translating gives CASSGGTGRNEKLFF.

This chain links TRBV5-1 with TRBJ1-4; no clear D gene. The V and J ends lost 4 bases and 8 bases respectively, with 18 bases between them. CDR3 length: 15 amino acids. The germline CDR1 and CDR2 sequences are SGHRS and YFSETQ. The CDR3 region is CASSLEGVPSEKLFF. The DNA for the CDR3 is TGCGCCAGCAGCCTGGAAGGAGTTCCTAGCGAAAAACTGTTTTTT.

The rearrangement uses TRBV7-6 and TRBJ1-3, with 7 bases matching TRBD1. After removal of 1 base from V and 0 bases from J, the junction contained 3 bases not matched to a gene. The CDR3 is made up of 16 amino acids. Per germline, CDR1 SGHVS and CDR2 FNYEAQ. This CDR3 is CASSLVGTVSGNTIYF. For the CDR3, the DNA is TGTGCCAGCAGCTTAGTCGGGACAGTCTCTGGAAACACCATATATTTT.

The chain couples TRBV5-1 to TRBJ1-2; a weak D match, TRBD1 (5 bases). V lost 5 bases, J lost 0 bases, and 11 bases lay in between. Germline V gene data show CDR1 as SGHRS and CDR2 as YFSETQ. The CDR3 runs to 14 residues. The CDR3 reads CASSQDRANYGYTF. The CDR3 region has the DNA TGCGCCAGCAGTCAAGACAGAGCTAACTATGGCTACACCTTC.

This chain joins TRBV11-2 and TRBJ2-5, with a possible D match to TRBD1 (5 bases). With 7 bases removed from V and 3 bases from J, the gap between germline ends came to 9 bases. The CDR3 is 12 amino acids. Germline values: CDR1 SGHAT, CDR2 FQNNGV. The CDR3 is CASTPGKETQYF. Here the CDR3 DNA reads TGTGCCAGCACCCCAGGGAAAGAGACCCAGTACTTC.

J is TRBJ1-4 and V is TRBV19; perhaps TRBD1 as D (6 bases). Germline CDR1 reads LNHDA; CDR2 reads SQIVND (reference sequence). V lost 4 bases to trimming and J lost 5 bases, with 8 bases between them. This CDR3 spans 13 amino acids. The CDR3 protein is CASSTTGNEKLFF. In DNA, the CDR3 is TGTGCCAGTAGTACGACAGGAAATGAAAAACTGTTTTTT. The full variable domain, its missing parts supplied by reference TRBV19 and TRBJ1-4, is DGGITQSPKYLFRKEGQNVTLSCEQNLNHDAMYWYRQDPGQGLRLIYYSQIVNDFQKGDIAEGYSVSREKKESFPLTVTSAQKNPTAFYLCASSTTGNEKLFFGSGTQLSVL.

The V gene is TRBV5-1, the J gene TRBJ2-6; D is unclear. CDR1 and CDR2 (germline): SGHRS, YFSETQ. The V end lost 2 bases, the J end lost 0 bases, and 12 bases lay between the germline ends. This CDR3 has 17 amino acids. The CDR3 nucleotides are TGCGCCAGCAGCTTTTCGACTTCGAGCTCTGGGGCCAACGTCCTGACTTTC. It codes for CASSFSTSSSGANVLTF.

This chain links TRBV4-3 with TRBJ2-7; tentatively, D is TRBD1 (6 bases). Between the trimmed V and J ends, which lost 0 bases and 3 bases, there was a span of 12 bases. The CDR3 length is 15 residues. Germline values: CDR1 LGHNA, CDR2 YSLEER. Here the CDR3 reads CASSQDTGNGYEQYF. For the CDR3, the DNA is TGCGCCAGCAGCCAAGACACAGGGAATGGCTACGAGCAGTACTTC.

The CDR3 protein is CASSQDGLVREQFF. The DNA of the CDR3 is TGTGCCAGCAGCCAAGATGGACTAGTTCGGGAGCAGTTCTTC. This chain joins TRBV4-2 and TRBJ2-1; 7 bases agree with TRBD2. Trimming took 0 bases from V and 10 from J; bases not matched to a gene: 6. Germline V gene lookup returns CDR1 LGHNA and CDR2 YNFKEQ. The CDR3 sequence is 14 residues long.

Note on this clone: Other DNA sequences within the sample encode an identical CDR3. The chain uses TRBV20-1 and TRBJ1-1; D unclear. Germline CDR1 and CDR2: DFQATT and SNEGSKA (reference sequence). This CDR3 region has 11 residues. Trimming left V 6 bases short and J 1 base short, with 6 bases between. The CDR3 bases are TGCAGTGCCCCCAGGAACACTGAAGCTTTCTTT. Translation: CSAPRNTEAFF.

The rearrangement joins TRBV19 to TRBJ2-2, with D perhaps TRBD1 (5 bases). The CDR3 contains 15 residues. The V end was cut by 4 bases, the J end by 4 bases, with 13 bases between. Germline CDR1 and CDR2: LNHDA and SQIVND (reference sequence). This CDR3 is CASSNGDRVTGELFF. The CDR3 bases are TGTGCCAGTAGTAACGGAGACAGAGTCACCGGGGAGCTGTTTTTT.

This chain joins TRBV30 and TRBJ1-2; TRBD1 might be the D (5 bases). V was shortened by 8 bases and J by 1 base, with 14 bases between the two germline ends. This CDR3 comprises 13 residues. CDR1 and CDR2 (germline): GTSNPN, SVGIG (reference sequence). Here the CDR3 reads CAVQGSNNYGYTF. The CDR3 DNA follows: TGTGCCGTCCAGGGCAGCAATAACTATGGCTACACCTTC. Full variable domain (outside the CDR3, taken from reference TRBV30 and TRBJ1-2): SQTIHQWPATLVQPVGSPLSLECTVEGTSNPNLYWYRQAAGRGLQLLFYSVGIGQISSEVPQNLSASRPQDRQFILSSKKLLLSDSGFYLCAVQGSNNYGYTFGSGTRLTVV.

The chain joins TRBV7-9 to TRBJ1-1; D is perhaps TRBD1 (5 bases). The CDR3 covers 15 residues. V dropped 1 base and J dropped 3 bases, with 12 bases sitting between them. Looked up from germline, CDR1 is SEHNR and CDR2 is FQNEAQ (reference sequence). For the CDR3, the DNA is TGTGCCAGCAGCTTAGAGGGGTTAGGGTACACTGAAGCTTTCTTT. Protein: CASSLEGLGYTEAFF.

The V call is TRBV9, the J call TRBJ2-7; 8 nucleotides line up with TRBD1. After removal of 0 bases from V and 3 bases from J, the junction contained 5 bases not matched to a gene. The CDR3 sequence is 15 residues long. Germline V gene data show CDR1 as SGDLS and CDR2 as YYNGEE. The CDR3 nucleotides are TGTGCCAGCAGCGTAGAAGGGACAGGAATCTACGAGCAGTACTTC. As protein: CASSVEGTGIYEQYF.

The chain is built from TRBV2 and TRBJ2-3; TRBD2 matches 11 bases. Germline V gene sequence: CDR1 SNHLY, CDR2 FYNNEI. Trimming at V came to 6 bases and at J to 0 bases, leaving 2 bases not matched to a gene. This CDR3 region has 15 residues. In nucleotides, the CDR3 is TGTGCCAGCAGGGGACTAGCGGCTAGCACAGATACGCAGTATTTT. Its translation: CASRGLAASTDTQYF.

The rearrangement links TRBV6-5 to TRBJ1-4; possible D gene TRBD1, 5 bases. Trimming took off 2 bases at V and 4 bases at J, with 11 bases between the two ends. This CDR3 comprises 15 residues. Germline values: CDR1 MNHEY, CDR2 SVGAGI. CDR3 in amino acids: CASSYGGTSNEKLFF. The CDR3 bases are TGTGCCAGCAGTTACGGGGGGACGAGTAATGAAAAACTGTTTTTT.

The count of this clone is one. The V gene is TRBV11-3, the J gene TRBJ2-5; 15 positions match TRBD2. The V segment lost 2 bases and the J segment 5 bases; nucleotides outside the gene matches: 9. The CDR3 covers 18 residues. CDR1 SGHNT and CDR2 YENEEA come from the germline V gene. The CDR3 region is CASSLTWTSGGDWETQYF. For the CDR3, the DNA is TGTGCCAGCAGCTTAACTTGGACTAGCGGGGGGGATTGGGAGACCCAGTACTTC.

The rearrangement uses TRBV2 and TRBJ1-2; 9 positions match TRBD1. V shed 7 bases and J 6 bases; nucleotides not matched to a gene: 12. The CDR3 loop spans 15 amino acids. Germline-derived CDR1 and CDR2 are SNHLY and FYNNEI. Written as DNA, the CDR3 is TGTGCCAGCACTCCGGGGGACAGGGATATGCATGGCTACACCTTC. Translated: CASTPGDRDMHGYTF.

The V gene is TRBV5-1, the J gene TRBJ1-6; TRBD1 aligns across 7 bases. V shed 4 bases and J 10 bases; nucleotides not matched to a gene: 2. The germline V gene encodes CDR1 SGHRS and CDR2 YFSETQ. The CDR3 sequence is 12 residues long. The CDR3, as DNA: TGCGCCAGCAGCGTACAGGGGTCACCCCTCCACTTT. Translation: CASSVQGSPLHF. The entire variable domain, with the rest obtained from reference TRBV5-1 and TRBJ1-6, is as follows: KAGVTQTPRYLIKTRGQQVTLSCSPISGHRSVSWYQQTPGQGLQFLFEYFSETQRNKGNFPGRFSGRQFSNSRSEMNVSTLELGDSALYLCASSVQGSPLHFGNGTRLTVT.

The CDR3 nucleotides read TGTGCCAGCAACTCATGGGTGTTCGGGGAGCAGTACTTC. Translation gives CASNSWVFGEQYF. The chain has TRBV6-5 and TRBJ2-7; no clear D gene. V lost 7 bases and J lost 7, with 17 bases in between. The CDR3 length is 13 residues. CDR1 and CDR2 (germline): MNHEY, SVGAGI.

The CDR3 loop reads CASSPLQVRSYNEQFF. CDR3 coding DNA: TGTGCCAGCAGCCCCTTACAGGTCCGCTCCTACAATGAGCAGTTCTTC. The rearrangement joins TRBV7-3 to TRBJ2-1; possible D gene TRBD1, 5 bases. Germline loops: CDR1 SGHTA, CDR2 FQGTGA. V was trimmed by 5 bases and J by 0 bases, leaving 14 bases between them. CDR3 length: 16 residues. Full variable domain (remainder filled in from reference TRBV7-3 and TRBJ2-1): GAGVSQTPSNKVTEKGKYVELRCDPISGHTALYWYRQSLGQGPEFLIYFQGTGAADDSGLPNDRFFAVRPEGSVSTLKIQRTERGDSAVYLCASSPLQVRSYNEQFFGPGTRLTVL.

Comment on this clone: This sample also contains other DNA sequences that code for the same CDR3. The chain employs TRBV6-5 and TRBJ1-1, with unresolved D. V was clipped by 0 bases and J by 1 base, with 6 bases between them. The CDR3 loop spans 14 amino acids. Germline CDR1 and CDR2: MNHEY and SVGAGI. The CDR3 protein is CASSYSTANTEAFF. CDR3 DNA: TGTGCCAGCAGTTACTCCACAGCGAACACTGAAGCTTTCTTT.

The chain is built from TRBV6-5 and TRBJ1-5; D call uncertain. CDR3 length equals 15 residues. V lost 2 bases, J lost 3 bases, and 11 bases lay in between. CDR1 and CDR2 from the germline V gene are MNHEY and SVGAGI. DNA of the CDR3: TGTGCCAGCAGTTACGGTCCGGGGTCCAATCAGCCCCAGCATTTT. Translation: CASSYGPGSNQPQHF.

Only a few counts were recorded for this clone. This chain uses TRBV5-6 with TRBJ1-6, with a weak D call TRBD1 (6 bases). Germline lookup yields CDR1 SGHDT and CDR2 YYEEEE. This CDR3 is 15 amino acids long. The V and J ends lost 4 bases and 8 bases respectively, with 16 bases between them. Here the CDR3 reads CASSPRQARDSPLHF. The CDR3 DNA sequence: TGTGCCAGCAGCCCTAGACAGGCCAGAGATTCACCCCTCCACTTT.

The V gene is TRBV7-8, the J gene TRBJ2-7, with 8 bases lining up with TRBD1. Germline V CDR1 and CDR2: SGHVS, FQNEAQ. The junction had 10 bases not matched to a gene; V was cut back by 5 bases and J by 1 base. This CDR3 has 16 residues. The chain's CDR3 is CASSNARGLTSYEQYF. Here the CDR3 DNA reads TGTGCCAGCAGCAACGCCAGGGGGCTGACTTCCTACGAGCAGTACTTC.

This clone was observed a single time. V and J are TRBV5-1 and TRBJ1-2, with D unresolved. This CDR3 is 14 amino acids long. Trimming pared 0 bases from V and 7 bases from J, leaving 13 bases between. Germline values: CDR1 SGHRS, CDR2 YFSETQ. CDR3 coding DNA: TGCGCCAGCAGCTTGGCCCGTGGGGAGAGTGGCTACACCTTC. Its translation is CASSLARGESGYTF.

The genes are TRBV4-3 and TRBJ2-4; TRBD1 aligns across 8 bases. Trimming removed 0 bases from V and 8 bases from J; junction bases left unmatched: 3. Germline V gives CDR1 LGHNA, CDR2 YSLEER. This CDR3 contains 14 residues. CDR3 residues: CASSQDTGGDIQYF. The CDR3 nucleotides are TGCGCCAGCAGCCAAGATACAGGGGGAGACATTCAGTACTTC.

The chain joins TRBV5-1 to TRBJ2-7, with a possible D match to TRBD1 (6 bases). With 4 bases removed from V and 6 bases from J, the gap between germline ends came to 14 bases. The CDR3 is 13 amino acids. The germline CDR1 and CDR2 sequences are SGHRS and YFSETQ. The CDR3 sequence: CASSTSGVTEQYF. The CDR3, as DNA: TGCGCCAGCAGCACGTCAGGGGTCACCGAGCAGTACTTC.

V is TRBV7-2 and J is TRBJ1-4; 9 bases are a match to TRBD1. Germline CDR1 reads SGHTA; CDR2 reads FQGNSA. The CDR3 length is 14 residues. Trimming cost V 6 bases and J 9 bases; bases outside gene matches: 8. The CDR3 bases are TGTGCCAGCAGAATACAGGGGGCGGGGAAAAAACTGTTTTTT. This gives the protein CASRIQGAGKKLFF.

The genes are TRBV19 and TRBJ1-1, with D unresolved. This CDR3 region has 13 residues. Germline V gene data show CDR1 as LNHDA and CDR2 as SQIVND (reference sequence). With 3 bases removed from V and 1 base from J, the gap between germline ends came to 6 bases. Here the CDR3 DNA reads TGTGCCAGTAGTATTGGGCCGAACACTGAAGCTTTCTTT. The encoded protein is CASSIGPNTEAFF.